This is a list of T cell receptor beta chains from one sample in a study of shared clonotypes between healthy human individuals. The assay was immunoSEQ multiplex PCR, and TCRdb's table has in-frame clones only and misses some. The data contain around 580,000 clones, 95% to 98% of them singletons. The material sequenced was naive CD8+ T cells sorted from blood. The receptors originated from a man between 25 and 39 years old in good health. Both conserved end residues are part of each CDR3. A D gene is named only where the DNA matches it firmly. The size of a clone is reported for some rows only, either as once, few or many, or as a class for expanded clones.

D	V	size	J	CDR3	DNA
.	TRBV6-1	.	TRBJ2-3	CASSEGYTDTQYF	TGTGCCAGCAGTGAAGGGTACACAGATACGCAGTATTTT
TRBD2	TRBV7-9	.	TRBJ2-7	CASSLTSGGLSYEQYF	TGTGCCAGCAGCTTGACTAGCGGGGGACTCTCCTACGAGCAGTACTTC
.	TRBV5-6	.	TRBJ2-1	CASSLDIYNEQFF	TGTGCCAGCAGCTTGGACATTTACAATGAGCAGTTCTTC
.	TRBV27	once	TRBJ1-5	CASSFWGGFNQPQHF	TGTGCCAGCAGTTTTTGGGGGGGATTCAATCAGCCCCAGCATTTT
.	TRBV7-9	.	TRBJ2-1	CARGPASDNEQFF	TGTGCCAGGGGCCCGGCGTCAGACAATGAGCAGTTCTTC
TRBD2	TRBV5-1	.	TRBJ2-1	CASSLFPRRGSIDEQFF	TGCGCCAGCAGCTTGTTCCCCCGGCGCGGGAGCATCGATGAGCAGTTCTTC
.	TRBV2	.	TRBJ2-7	CASNLFGTPSYEQYF	TGTGCCAGCAACCTCTTCGGGACGCCTTCCTACGAGCAGTACTTC
TRBD2	TRBV7-9	.	TRBJ2-2	CASSPGTSGNRELFF	TGTGCCAGCAGCCCTGGGACTAGCGGGAATAGGGAGCTGTTTTTT
.	TRBV30	.	TRBJ2-1	CAWSVRYNEQFF	TGTGCCTGGAGTGTAAGGTACAATGAGCAGTTCTTC
TRBD1	TRBV29-1	.	TRBJ1-1	CSAQTGESAEAFF	TGCAGCGCACAGACAGGGGAGAGCGCTGAAGCTTTCTTT
.	TRBV9	once	TRBJ2-7	CASSVARAGSYEQYF	TGTGCCAGCAGCGTAGCCAGGGCAGGATCCTACGAGCAGTACTTC
.	TRBV11-2	.	TRBJ2-7	CASNGLSYEQYF	TGTGCCAGCAACGGACTTTCCTACGAGCAGTACTTC
.	TRBV4-1	.	TRBJ1-5	CASSHTGPGDQPQHF	TGCGCCAGCAGCCACACCGGGCCCGGGGATCAGCCCCAGCATTTT
TRBD2	TRBV11-3	.	TRBJ2-1	CASSSGTSGVNEQFF	TGTGCCAGCAGCTCCGGGACTAGCGGAGTGAATGAGCAGTTCTTC
.	TRBV7-9	.	TRBJ2-1	CASSPGPPWAEQFF	TGTGCCAGCAGCCCGGGCCCTCCCTGGGCAGAGCAGTTCTTC
.	TRBV5-1	.	TRBJ2-7	CASSRTTQNSYEQYF	TGCGCCAGCAGCCGAACCACGCAGAACTCCTACGAGCAGTACTTC
.	TRBV27	.	TRBJ1-2	CASSSRPNYGYTF	TGTGCCAGCAGTTCGAGGCCTAACTATGGCTACACCTTC
.	TRBV29-1	.	TRBJ2-1	CSVEDRLGEQFF	TGCAGCGTTGAAGATCGGCTAGGGGAGCAGTTCTTC
.	TRBV5-4	.	TRBJ1-3	CASSDSSGNTIYF	TGTGCCAGCAGTGACTCCTCTGGAAACACCATATATTTT
.	TRBV6-6	.	TRBJ2-7	CASSYGGPASYEQYF	TGTGCCAGCAGTTACGGCGGACCTGCTTCCTACGAGCAGTACTTC